Below, one T cell receptor beta chain is given with its context. An end of the junction does not agree with germline; a read error may underlie this. With a constant-region primer, TCR beta cDNA was made from around 530 ng of total RNA. Modified slightly, ARM-PCR produced TCR beta libraries over three nested multiplex PCR rounds. PCR rounds one and two used TRBV1-TRBV30 forward primers with a C-beta reverse primer for 9 to 10 cycles each. TCRdb recomputed calls from the multiplex PCR reads with MiXCR, one row per CDR3 protein. The sample consists of about 330,000 distinct CDR3 sequences, about two thirds of them appearing once. Alongside blood RNA obtained from unsorted whole blood, germline DNA was also extracted. In germline, CDR1 is SGHAT, CDR2 FQNNGV. The CDR3 has 16 residues. This entry is derived from a study of tumor-infiltrating lymphocytes in primary liver carcinoma. The overall study: Patients underwent surgical resection for primary liver carcinoma.

V gene TRBV11-2 combines with J gene TRBJ2-1, with TRBD2 identical over 9 bases. Sequenced: peripheral blood. This clonotype originated in a man aged 40-50 years with primary liver carcinoma and hepatitis B virus infection. The DNA for the CDR3 is TGTGCCAGCAGCATAGCCGGGACTAGCTGCTTCAATGAGCACTTCTTC. Encoded protein: CASSIAGTSCFNEHFF. Using reference TRBV11-2 and TRBJ2-1 for the parts outside the CDR3, the full variable domain is EAGVAQSPRYKIIEKRQSVAFWCNPISGHATLYWYQQILGQGPKLLIQFQNNGVVDDSQLPKDRFSAERLKGVDSTLKIQPAKLEDSAVYLCASSIAGTSCFNEHFFGPGTRLTVL.